This TCR beta chain was sequenced during a study of shared clonotypes between healthy human individuals. Whole-study results and caveats: Researchers found naive subsets generally carried larger estimated richness than memory subsets.

As to this clone: Its antigen remains unidentified.

Sequenced by immunoSEQ multiplex PCR; TCRdb stores in-frame clones only, minus some. The table records about 960,000 clones, 60% to 85% of them present only once. V was cut by 5 bases and J by 3 bases, with 11 bases left in between. Germline CDR1 reads SGHRS; CDR2 reads YFSETQ. CDR3 length: 13 amino acids. The sample taken for sequencing was memory CD4+ T cells sorted from blood. Subset: CD45RA-negative fraction. The clonotype was recovered from a man aged 18 to 30 in good health. The chain carries TRBV5-1 and TRBJ2-5, with D hard to call. CDR3 protein: CASRWGSKETQYF. For the CDR3, the DNA is TGCGCCAGCAGGTGGGGTAGTAAAGAGACCCAGTACTTC.